This record concerns one T cell receptor (beta chain) sequence. The data stem from a study of blood T cell repertoires in COVID-19. The CDR3 loop spans 12 amino acids. Germline loops: CDR1 GTSNPN, CDR2 SVGIG (reference sequence). V was shortened by 0 bases and J by 9 bases, with 9 bases between the two germline ends. Seattle researchers signed up patients amid active infection and tracked them longitudinally. Method: immunoSEQ multiplex PCR; TCRdb's copy keeps in-frame clones and lacks some. This repertoire shows roughly 290,000 clones, over 75% found once; its top ten account for approximately 6.8%. This receptor was identified in a woman aged 25-40 years with COVID-19, enrolled during active disease. The sequencing input was peripheral blood. This chain links TRBV30 with TRBJ1-5, with unresolved D. CDR3 nucleotide sequence: TGTGCCTGGAGTGTATCGCGTGGGCCCCAGCATTTT. Amino acids: CAWSVSRGPQHF.